This T cell receptor beta chain was profiled in a study of cytomegalovirus exposure and HLA in healthy donors. 13 Jbeta primers and 60 Vbeta primers were used for the PCR. Profiling relied on immunoSEQ multiplex PCR, and the TCRdb table lists in-frame clones only, not all of them. Among about 140,000 clones, approximately 82% were seen once, and the ten largest hold less than 1.5%. Germline V CDR1 and CDR2: LNHNV, YYDKDF (reference sequence). This CDR3 comprises 17 residues. V was pared by 0 bases and J by 5 bases, with 6 bases of the junction left unmatched. The V gene is TRBV15, the J gene TRBJ2-2; 10 positions match TRBD1. The clonotype was recovered from a man aged 25 to 40 in good health and CMV-seropositive. The specimen sequenced was PBMCs. CDR3 region: CATSRDRTGGDTGELFF. The CDR3 coding sequence is TGTGCCACCAGCAGAGACCGGACAGGGGGGGATACCGGGGAGCTGTTTTTT.